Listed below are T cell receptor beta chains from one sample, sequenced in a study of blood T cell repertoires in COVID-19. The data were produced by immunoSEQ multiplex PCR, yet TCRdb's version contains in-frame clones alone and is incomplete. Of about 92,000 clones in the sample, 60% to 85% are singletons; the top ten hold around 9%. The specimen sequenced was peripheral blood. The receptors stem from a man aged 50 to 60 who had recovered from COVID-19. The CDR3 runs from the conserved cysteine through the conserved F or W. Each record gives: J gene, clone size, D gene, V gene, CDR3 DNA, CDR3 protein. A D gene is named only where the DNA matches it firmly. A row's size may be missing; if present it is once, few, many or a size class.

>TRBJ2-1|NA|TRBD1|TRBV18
TGTGCCAGCTCAAAGACAGGGGGCGATGAGCAGTTCTTC
CASSKTGGDEQFF
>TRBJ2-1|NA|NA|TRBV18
TGTGCCAGCTCATCACAGGTCGGGGAGCAGTTCTTC
CASSSQVGEQFF
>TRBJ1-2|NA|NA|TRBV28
TGTGCCAGCAGTTTCGTCCAGGGCTATGGCTACACCTTC
CASSFVQGYGYTF
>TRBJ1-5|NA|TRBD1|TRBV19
TGTGCCAGTAGACAAACAGGGGCGGGTCAGCCCCAGCATTTT
CASRQTGAGQPQHF
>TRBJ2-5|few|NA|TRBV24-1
TGTGCCACCAGTGACGCCGGGAGAAAAAGAGAGACCCAGTACTTC
CATSDAGRKRETQYF
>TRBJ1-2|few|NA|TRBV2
TGTGCCAGCAGTGAGTGGAGGGGAGGCAACTATGGCTACACCTTC
CASSEWRGGNYGYTF
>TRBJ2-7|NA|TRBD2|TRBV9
TGTGCCACCGGACTAGAACCCTCCGAGCAGTACTTC
CATGLEPSEQYF
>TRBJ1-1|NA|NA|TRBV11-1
TGTGCCAGCACCACGGGGGATTTGAGGAACACTGAAGCTTTCTTT
CASTTGDLRNTEAFF
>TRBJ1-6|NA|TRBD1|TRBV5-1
TGCGCCAGCAGCACCAGACAGGGCGGTAATTCACCCCTCCACTTT
CASSTRQGGNSPLHF
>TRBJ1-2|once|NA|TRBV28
TGTGCCAGCAGTCTCAGGGGATATGGCTACACCTTC
CASSLRGYGYTF
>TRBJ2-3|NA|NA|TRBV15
TGTGCCACCAGCAGGAAACAGGGTAGTGGAGGCACAGATACGCAGTATTTT
CATSRKQGSGGTDTQYF
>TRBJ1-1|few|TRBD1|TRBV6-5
TGTGCCAGCACCGACAGGGTGAACACTGAAGCTTTCTTT
CASTDRVNTEAFF
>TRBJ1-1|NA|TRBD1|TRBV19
TGTGCCAGTAGTATCCCGGGACAGGGGGCTGAAGCTTTCTTT
CASSIPGQGAEAFF
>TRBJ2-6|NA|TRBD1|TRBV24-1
TGTGCCACCATCAACAGGGGTTTTGGGGCCAACGTCCTGACTTTC
CATINRGFGANVLTF
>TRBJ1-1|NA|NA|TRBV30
TGTGCCTGGAGACGGGGGAACACTGAAGCTTTCTTT
CAWRRGNTEAFF
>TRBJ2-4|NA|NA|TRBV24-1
TGTGCCACCAGTGACCCAGACAGGCCCTTAGCCAAAAACATTCAGTACTTC
CATSDPDRPLAKNIQYF
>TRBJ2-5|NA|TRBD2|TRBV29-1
TGCAGCGTTGTGGGGGAGGGGGAGACCCAGTACTTC
CSVVGEGETQYF
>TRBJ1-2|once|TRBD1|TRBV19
TGTGCCAGTAGCGAGGACAGGGGGGTTGGCTACACCTTC
CASSEDRGVGYTF
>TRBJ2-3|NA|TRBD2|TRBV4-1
TGCGCCAGCAGCCAAGTCTTACTAGCGGGGCAGTATTTT
CASSQVLLAGQYF
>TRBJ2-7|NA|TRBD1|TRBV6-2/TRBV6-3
TGTGCCAGCAGTTACTCGTTGAGACAGGGTTCCCACGAGCAGTACTTC
CASSYSLRQGSHEQYF
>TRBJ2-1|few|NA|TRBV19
TGTGCCAGTAGTCCCCCCGGGTCCCCCTTGGGTAATAACAATGAGCAGTTCTTC
CASSPPGSPLGNNNEQFF
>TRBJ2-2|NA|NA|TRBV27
TGTGCCATTGGTTCTGGGACTTTCAACACCGGGGAGCTGTTTTTT
CAIGSGTFNTGELFF
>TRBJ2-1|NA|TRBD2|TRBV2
TGTGCCAGCAGGGAAATAGCGGGGCTCCCCAATGAGCAGTTCTTC
CASREIAGLPNEQFF
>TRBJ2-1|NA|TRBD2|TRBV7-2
TGTGCCAGCAGTTCCGGACTAGCGGGAGGGCCTAAGCATGAGCAGTTCTTC
CASSSGLAGGPKHEQFF
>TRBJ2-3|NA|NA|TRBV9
TGTGCCAGCAGCGTAACCCCAAGCTTATACACAGATACGCAGTATTTT
CASSVTPSLYTDTQYF
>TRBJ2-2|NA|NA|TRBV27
TGTGCCAGCAGTTTTGGGGGGACGAACACCGGGGAGCTGTTTTTT
CASSFGGTNTGELFF
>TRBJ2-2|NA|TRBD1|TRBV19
TGTGCCAGTACCCTACTCGCCCCGGACAGGGGAACCGGGGAGCTGTTTTTT
CASTLLAPDRGTGELFF